Listed here are 24 T cell receptor beta chains from one sample, sequenced in a study of blood T cells in healthy people across ages (dated by TCRdb to about 2015). To prepare the library, 5' RACE was applied. These reads were obtained on an Illumina HiSeq 2500. A second PCR of about 6 to 12 cycles was run with a J-beta primer mix and a sample-barcoded 5' primer. Using fastp trimming at Q25 and MiXCR clonotype assembly, TCRdb reanalyzed the public sequencing data and kept in-frame beta chains. Each entry merges the rows of one CDR3 protein and shows their most common DNA and genes. This sample lists approximately 1.5 million distinct CDR3 sequences; roughly 32% were detected once. Around 11% of the sample goes to the ten largest clones. Material for sequencing was blood. The source is a woman aged 25 to 39 in good health.

This clonotype was counted only a few times. The chain recombines TRBV20-1 with TRBJ1-6, with D hard to call. The CDR3 length is 13 residues. In germline, CDR1 is DFQATT, CDR2 SNEGSKA (reference sequence). V was pared by 6 bases and J by 0 bases, with 6 bases between. This CDR3 reads CSAPSSYNSPLHF. In DNA form, the CDR3 reads TGCAGTGCACCAAGCTCCTATAATTCACCCCTCCACTTT.

The J gene is TRBJ2-7, the V gene TRBV6-1, with 7 bases that match TRBD1. The CDR3 is 15 residues long. J lost 0 bases, V lost 4 bases, and 6 bases had no gene match. The germline V gene encodes CDR1 MNHNS and CDR2 SASEGT. DNA of the CDR3: TGTGCCAGCAGTGTGATGGACAGGCTCTCCTACGAGCAGTACTTC. Translated, it gives CASSVMDRLSYEQYF.

The DNA for the CDR3 is TGTGCCAGCAGCTTAGCGATCGCGGGGCGCACAGATACGCAGTATTTT. Its translation is CASSLAIAGRTDTQYF. This sequence joins TRBV7-6 and TRBJ2-3, with a possible D match to TRBD2 (6 bases). V lost 0 bases and J lost 1, with 11 bases in between. This CDR3 spans 16 amino acids. Germline lookup yields CDR1 SGHVS and CDR2 FNYEAQ.

The chain couples TRBV9 to TRBJ2-2; D is ambiguous. Germline CDR1 reads SGDLS; CDR2 reads YYNGEE. Trimming stripped 4 bases from V and 6 bases from J, with 7 bases between. The CDR3 spans 12 residues. The CDR3 is CASSRDAGELFF. The CDR3 nucleotides are TGTGCCAGCAGCAGGGATGCCGGGGAGCTGTTTTTT.

This clonotype was seen many times. This rearrangement joins TRBV28 to TRBJ1-2; D remains ambiguous. CDR1 MDHEN and CDR2 SYDVKM come from the germline V gene. The CDR3 extends over 12 amino acids. The V gene lost 5 bases and the J gene lost 8 bases, with 12 bases spanning the gap. The CDR3: CASSPGPRGYTF. CDR3 coding DNA: TGTGCCAGCAGTCCCGGACCGCGGGGCTACACCTTC.

This chain uses TRBV20-1 with TRBJ2-7, with no clear D. V lost 3 bases and J 0 bases, leaving 15 bases between the germline ends. The CDR3 consists of 15 residues. The V gene's germline CDR1 is DFQATT and CDR2 SNEGSKA (reference sequence). CDR3: CSASTSQKSSYEQYF. In DNA, the CDR3 is TGCAGTGCTAGTACCTCACAGAAAAGCTCCTACGAGCAGTACTTC.

As regards this clonotype: This sequence may be a read error, since a much larger clone differs from it by one base. The rearrangement joins TRBV7-2 to TRBJ2-5, with D tentatively TRBD1 (5 bases). Germline V gene data show CDR1 as SGHTA and CDR2 as FQGNSA. The CDR3 is 13 residues long. The chain's CDR3 is CVSSFRGQETQYF. Here the CDR3 DNA reads TGTGTCAGCAGCTTTAGGGGACAAGAGACCCAGTACTTC.

This clonotype was seen a handful of times. This chain joins TRBV20-1 and TRBJ2-5; 10 bases are a match to TRBD2. Trimming at V came to 4 bases and at J to 2 bases, leaving 13 bases not matched to a gene. CDR3 length: 17 residues. Germline V gene sequence: CDR1 DFQATT, CDR2 SNEGSKA (reference sequence). As DNA, the CDR3 is TGCAGTGCTACCCAGGGGCTAGCGGGGGTTGGACAAGAGACCCAGTACTTC. Its protein is CSATQGLAGVGQETQYF.

The chain has TRBV27 and TRBJ2-1; tentatively, D is TRBD2 (5 bases). The germline V gene encodes CDR1 MNHEY and CDR2 SMNVEV (reference sequence). The CDR3 is 16 residues long. V lost 4 bases and J 0 bases, leaving 13 bases between the germline ends. The CDR3 sequence is CASSWSGGVSYNEQFF. In DNA form, the CDR3 reads TGTGCCAGCAGTTGGAGCGGCGGAGTCTCCTACAATGAGCAGTTCTTC.

This clonotype has more than one count but fewer than ten. The J gene is TRBJ1-6, the V gene TRBV28, with a possible D match to TRBD1 (5 bases). CDR1 MDHEN and CDR2 SYDVKM come from the germline V gene. The CDR3 is made up of 14 amino acids. V was shortened by 7 bases and J by 7 bases, with 14 bases between the two germline ends. The CDR3 spells CASTGGVSNSPLHF. The CDR3 nucleotides are TGTGCCAGCACCGGAGGGGTATCAAATTCACCCCTCCACTTT.

This clonotype has a count of ten or more. The chain couples TRBV20-1 to TRBJ2-7; D is uncertain. Trimming stripped 6 bases from V and 5 bases from J, with 17 bases between. CDR1 is DFQATT and CDR2 is SNEGSKA in the germline V gene (reference sequence). The CDR3 runs to 13 residues. DNA of the CDR3: TGCAGTGCCCAAGAGTCCCCCGGTGACGAGCAGTACTTC. It translates to CSAQESPGDEQYF.

This chain connects TRBV7-3 to TRBJ2-1; D remains ambiguous. V gave up 1 base and J gave up 7 bases, with 14 bases separating them. Germline V gene data show CDR1 as SGHTA and CDR2 as FQGTGA. CDR3 length: 15 amino acids. CDR3: CASSLSREVTNEQFF. DNA of the CDR3: TGTGCCAGCAGCTTAAGTCGAGAAGTAACAAATGAGCAGTTCTTC. Together with reference TRBV7-3 and TRBJ2-1, the CDR3 gives the full variable domain: GAGVSQTPSNKVTEKGKYVELRCDPISGHTALYWYRQSLGQGPEFLIYFQGTGAADDSGLPNDRFFAVRPEGSVSTLKIQRTERGDSAVYLCASSLSREVTNEQFFGPGTRLTVL.

Turning to this clonotype: A much bigger clone sits one base away, suggesting this may be a read error. The rearrangement uses TRBV27 and TRBJ2-7; 9 nucleotides align to TRBD1. The V and J ends lost 6 bases and 0 bases, in that order; junction bases with no gene match: 6. Germline V gives CDR1 MNHEY, CDR2 SMNVEV (reference sequence). This CDR3 is 15 amino acids long. The CDR3 loop reads CASRGDRASSYEQYF. The CDR3 DNA sequence: TGTGCCAGCAGAGGGGACAGGGCGTCCTCCTACGAGCAGTACTTC.

The V gene is TRBV3-1, the J gene TRBJ2-3, with TRBD2 matching over 8 bases. The junction had 9 bases not matched to a gene; V was cut back by 0 bases and J by 4 bases. The CDR3 loop spans 17 amino acids. CDR1 and CDR2 from the germline V gene are LGHDT and YNNKEL (reference sequence). The CDR3 nucleotides read TGTGCCAGCAGCCAAGACGGTAACGGGGGGGCGGCAGATACGCAGTATTTT. Translating gives CASSQDGNGGAADTQYF.

This chain connects TRBV3-1 to TRBJ2-2, with D hard to call. Germline CDR1 reads LGHDT; CDR2 reads YNNKEL (reference sequence). V dropped 7 bases and J dropped 6 bases, with 12 bases sitting between them. CDR3 length: 13 amino acids. CDR3 region: CASNLRSSGELFF. The CDR3 nucleotides are TGTGCCAGCAACCTCCGTTCGTCCGGGGAGCTGTTTTTT.

This chain uses TRBV10-1 with TRBJ2-3; tentative D call: TRBD1 (6 bases). Germline V gives CDR1 WNHNN, CDR2 SYGVQD (reference sequence). Trimming stripped 2 bases from V and 4 bases from J, with 13 bases between. The CDR3 is 15 residues long. This CDR3 reads CASSERVAGADTQYF. DNA of the CDR3: TGCGCCAGCAGTGAGAGAGTAGCAGGGGCAGATACGCAGTATTTT.

The chain combines TRBV6-5 with TRBJ2-3; 15 bases agree with TRBD2. The length of the CDR3 is 15 residues. Germline CDR1 is MNHEY and CDR2 is SVGAGI. J lost 6 bases, V lost 6 bases, and 4 bases had no gene match. The CDR3 is CASRRGTSGGDTQYF. In DNA form, the CDR3 reads TGTGCCAGCAGACGAGGGACTAGCGGGGGGGATACGCAGTATTTT.

Remarks on this clonotype: One base away lies a much larger clone, so this may be a sequencing read error. The chain carries TRBV29-1 and TRBJ1-2, with D unclear. Per germline, CDR1 SQVTM and CDR2 ANQGSEA. The CDR3 extends over 12 amino acids. Here the CDR3 DNA reads TGCAGCGTGGCAGGTTCTAACTATGGCCACACCTTC. Amino acid sequence: CSVAGSNYGHTF.

This clonotype came up many times. J is TRBJ2-5 and V is TRBV3-1, with D perhaps matching TRBD1 (6 bases). CDR3 length equals 15 residues. V lost 1 base, J lost 2 bases, and 11 bases lay in between. CDR1 LGHDT and CDR2 YNNKEL come from the germline V gene (reference sequence). The CDR3 loop reads CASSQARTVQETQYF. Here the CDR3 DNA reads TGTGCCAGCAGCCAAGCCCGGACAGTACAAGAGACCCAGTACTTC.

This clonotype showed up just a few times. The V call is TRBV20-1, the J call TRBJ2-7; D not resolved. Per the germline V gene, CDR1 is DFQATT and CDR2 is SNEGSKA (reference sequence). The CDR3 loop spans 14 amino acids. Deletions cut 0 bases from V and 1 base from J, with 10 bases between. The DNA of the CDR3 is TGCAGTGCTAGAGAACCCGTTGGGTCCTACGAGCAGTACTTC. It codes for CSAREPVGSYEQYF.

CDR3 DNA: TGTGCCAGCAGTTTAAACAAGGCGAGCACTGAAGCTTTCTTT. Translation: CASSLNKASTEAFF. This chain uses TRBV12-3 or TRBV12-4 with TRBJ1-1; D unclear. The CDR3 runs 14 residues. The V end lost 2 bases, the J end lost 4 bases, and 11 bases lay between the germline ends.

CDR3 region: CSVGHTEAFF. The CDR3, as DNA: TGCAGCGTGGGACACACTGAAGCTTTCTTT. The rearrangement joins TRBV29-1 to TRBJ1-1, with D possibly being TRBD1 (5 bases). The CDR3 totals 10 residues. Germline CDR1 reads SQVTM; CDR2 reads ANQGSEA. The V gene lost 6 bases and the J gene lost 3 bases, with 5 bases spanning the gap.

In DNA form, the CDR3 reads TGCAGTGCTAGCCACAATGAAGCTTTCTTT. Its protein product is CSASHNEAFF. The chain combines TRBV20-1 with TRBJ1-1; D call uncertain. Germline V gene lookup returns CDR1 DFQATT and CDR2 SNEGSKA (reference sequence). The CDR3 has 10 residues. Between the trimmed V and J ends, which lost 3 bases and 7 bases, there was a span of 6 bases.

The chain couples TRBV7-2 to TRBJ2-3, with D unclear. This CDR3 contains 20 residues. V was cut by 5 bases and J by 0 bases, with 27 bases left in between. CDR1 and CDR2 (germline): SGHTA, FQGNSA. In DNA, the CDR3 is TGTGCCAGCAGCCCCCGGCTGGTCACAGTTACATATCCTAGCACAGATACGCAGTATTTT. Encoded protein: CASSPRLVTVTYPSTDTQYF.